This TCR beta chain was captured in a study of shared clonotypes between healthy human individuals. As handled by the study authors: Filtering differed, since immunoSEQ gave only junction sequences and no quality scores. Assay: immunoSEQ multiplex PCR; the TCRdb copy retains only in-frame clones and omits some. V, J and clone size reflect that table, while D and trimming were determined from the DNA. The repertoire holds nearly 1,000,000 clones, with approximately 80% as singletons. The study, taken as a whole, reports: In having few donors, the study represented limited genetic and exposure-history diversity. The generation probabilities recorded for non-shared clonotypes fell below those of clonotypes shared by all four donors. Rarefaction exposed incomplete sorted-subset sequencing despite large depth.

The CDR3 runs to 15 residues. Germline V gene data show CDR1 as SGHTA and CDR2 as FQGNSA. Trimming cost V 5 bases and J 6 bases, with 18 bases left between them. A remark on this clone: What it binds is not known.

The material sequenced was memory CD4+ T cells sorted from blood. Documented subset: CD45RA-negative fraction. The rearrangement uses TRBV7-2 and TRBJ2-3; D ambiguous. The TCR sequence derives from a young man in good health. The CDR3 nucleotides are TGTGCCAGCAGCGCTACCAGCAGAGCCTTTGATACGCAGTATTTT. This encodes CASSATSRAFDTQYF. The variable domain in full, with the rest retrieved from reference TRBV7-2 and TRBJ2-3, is GAGVSQSPSNKVTEKGKDVELRCDPISGHTALYWYRQSLGQGLEFLIYFQGNSAPDKSGLPSDRFSAERTGGSVSTLTIQRTQQEDSAVYLCASSATSRAFDTQYFGPGTRLTVL.